Presented here are 30 T cell receptor beta chains from one specimen sequenced in a study of blood T cell repertoires in COVID-19. Assay used: immunoSEQ multiplex PCR; TCRdb lists only in-frame clones, some missing. In the table there are 150,000 or so clones, approximately 91% of which are singletons. The specimen was peripheral blood. The receptors stem from a man aged 18 to 30 with acute or convalescent COVID-19.

This chain connects TRBV23-1 to TRBJ1-2, with D maybe TRBD1 (6 bases). Being an ORF, TRBV23-1 has a function that is uncertain. This CDR3 is 17 amino acids long. V dropped 4 bases and J dropped 3 bases, with 21 bases sitting between them. CDR3 amino acids: CASSRGGHTRSHYGYTF. CDR3 DNA sequence: TGCGCCAGCAGTCGAGGGGGACATACAAGATCCCACTATGGCTACACCTTC.

The V and J genes are TRBV18 and TRBJ1-5; D possibly corresponds to TRBD1 (5 bases). V was trimmed by 6 bases and J by 4 bases, leaving 13 bases between them. The V gene's germline CDR1 is KGHSH and CDR2 LQKENI. The CDR3 sequence is 14 residues long. CDR3 nucleotides: TGTGCCAGCTCCCCTTCAGGGATTAATCAGCCCCAGCATTTT. As protein: CASSPSGINQPQHF. The full variable domain, completed using reference TRBV18 and TRBJ1-5, is NAGVMQNPRHLVRRRGQEARLRCSPMKGHSHVYWYRQLPEEGLKFMVYLQKENIIDESGMPKERFSAEFPKEGPSILRIQQVVRGDSAAYFCASSPSGINQPQHFGDGTRLSIL.

The table lists this clone with a count of one. The chain couples TRBV21-1 to TRBJ2-7; the table gives TRBD1 as D, unverified against the DNA. TRBV21-1 counts as a pseudogene. The CDR3 contains 12 residues. CDR3 nucleotides: TGTGCCGTGGTGTGGCCCACCTACGAGCAGTACTTC. It specifies CAVVWPTYEQYF.

This chain links TRBV7-9 with TRBJ1-4; 7 bases align to TRBD1. Unmatched junction bases numbered 7, after V lost 3 bases and J lost 6 bases. The CDR3 totals 15 residues. CDR1 and CDR2 (germline): SEHNR, FQNEAQ (reference sequence). Written as DNA, the CDR3 is TGTGCCAGCAGCTTCGAGAGGGGGCTAGATGAAAAACTGTTTTTT. This sequence encodes CASSFERGLDEKLFF.

V and J are TRBV19 and TRBJ1-2, with D possibly being TRBD1 (6 bases). Germline V gene data show CDR1 as LNHDA and CDR2 as SQIVND (reference sequence). The CDR3 consists of 13 residues. Trimming shortened V by 5 bases and J by 6 bases, and 13 bases separated the two germline ends. In DNA, the CDR3 is TGTGCCAGTAGTCTTACAGGGTGGGATGGCTACACCTTC. Translating gives CASSLTGWDGYTF. Filled out from reference TRBV19 and TRBJ1-2, the complete variable domain reads DGGITQSPKYLFRKEGQNVTLSCEQNLNHDAMYWYRQDPGQGLRLIYYSQIVNDFQKGDIAEGYSVSREKKESFPLTVTSAQKNPTAFYLCASSLTGWDGYTFGSGTRLTVV.

The rearrangement uses TRBV18 and TRBJ2-4; no reliable D call. This CDR3 is built from 14 residues. Trimming removed 6 bases at V and 5 bases at J, with 14 bases between. Germline CDR1 KGHSH, CDR2 LQKENI. CDR3 sequence: CASSDRSGENIQYF. The CDR3 DNA reads TGTGCCAGCTCTGACCGATCCGGAGAAAACATTCAGTACTTC. The variable domain in full, completed from reference TRBV18 and TRBJ2-4, reads NAGVMQNPRHLVRRRGQEARLRCSPMKGHSHVYWYRQLPEEGLKFMVYLQKENIIDESGMPKERFSAEFPKEGPSILRIQQVVRGDSAAYFCASSDRSGENIQYFGAGTRLSVL.

This chain uses TRBV3-1 (or the pseudogene TRBV3-2) with TRBJ2-7; weak D call: TRBD1 (5 bases). Germline CDR1 is LGHDT and CDR2 is YNNKEL (reference sequence). This CDR3 has 15 amino acids. Between the trimmed V and J ends, which lost 0 bases and 2 bases, there was a span of 11 bases. CDR3 DNA: TGTGCCAGCAGCCAAGATGCCTGGGGCGCCTACGAGCAGTACTTC. Its protein product is CASSQDAWGAYEQYF.

The CDR3: CSGTTVLGEGEAFF. The CDR3 region has the DNA TGCAGCGGGACGACAGTACTTGGCGAAGGGGAAGCTTTCTTT. This rearrangement joins TRBV29-1 to TRBJ1-1, with D perhaps matching TRBD1 (5 bases). Germline values: CDR1 SQVTM, CDR2 ANQGSEA. This CDR3 has 14 amino acids. With 7 bases removed from V and 8 bases from J, the gap between germline ends came to 23 bases.

This clone was observed at least ten times. This chain joins TRBV7-2 and TRBJ2-7; D might be TRBD1 (6 bases). This CDR3 contains 14 residues. CDR1 is SGHTA and CDR2 is FQGNSA in the germline V gene. Trimming left V 1 base short and J 6 bases short, with 13 bases between. In DNA form, the CDR3 reads TGTGCCAGCAGCTTAGGATTGCCAGGGGTCGAGCAGTACTTC. Protein product: CASSLGLPGVEQYF.

The J gene is TRBJ1-2, the V gene TRBV5-1; D unresolved. V was trimmed by 2 bases and J by 0 bases, leaving 8 bases between them. Germline CDR1 reads SGHRS; CDR2 reads YFSETQ. This CDR3 is 14 amino acids long. The CDR3 sequence: CASSFTDPNYGYTF. The CDR3 nucleotides are TGCGCCAGCAGCTTTACAGACCCTAACTATGGCTACACCTTC.

In DNA form, the CDR3 reads TGCAGTGATAGTGGGGGACAGGGGGCCCTCTACGAGCAGTACTTC. Encoded protein: CSDSGGQGALYEQYF. This chain joins TRBV20-1 and TRBJ2-7; 12 bases align to TRBD1. The CDR3 loop spans 15 amino acids. Germline values: CDR1 DFQATT, CDR2 SNEGSKA (reference sequence). V dropped 7 bases and J dropped 3; count of bases not matched to a gene: 10.

The rearrangement joins TRBV5-1 to TRBJ1-2, with D maybe TRBD1 (5 bases). CDR3 size: 14 residues. CDR1 is SGHRS and CDR2 is YFSETQ in the germline V gene. Trimming took off 0 bases at V and 1 base at J, with 7 bases between the two ends. This CDR3 reads CASSLDRINYGYTF. The CDR3 nucleotides read TGCGCCAGCAGCTTGGACAGGATTAACTATGGCTACACCTTC. Together with reference TRBV5-1 and TRBJ1-2, the CDR3 gives the full variable domain: KAGVTQTPRYLIKTRGQQVTLSCSPISGHRSVSWYQQTPGQGLQFLFEYFSETQRNKGNFPGRFSGRQFSNSRSEMNVSTLELGDSALYLCASSLDRINYGYTFGSGTRLTVV.

J is TRBJ1-1 and V is TRBV4-1; a weak D match, TRBD1 (5 bases). Germline CDR1 reads MGHRA; CDR2 reads YSYEKL. The CDR3 runs to 16 residues. With 2 bases removed from V and 1 base from J, the gap between germline ends came to 14 bases. The CDR3 here is CASSQRGGRENTEAFF. The CDR3 nucleotides are TGCGCCAGCAGCCAAAGGGGAGGGAGGGAGAACACTGAAGCTTTCTTT.

The rearrangement links TRBV6-5 to TRBJ2-5, with D tentatively TRBD2 (5 bases). V lost 6 bases and J lost 5, with 16 bases in between. CDR3 size: 14 residues. CDR1 and CDR2 (germline): MNHEY, SVGAGI. The CDR3 here is CASSPLREGETQYF. The CDR3 DNA sequence: TGTGCCAGCAGCCCCCTCCGCGAGGGTGAGACCCAGTACTTC.

The V gene is TRBV5-1, the J gene TRBJ2-7, with 8 bases identical to TRBD1. This CDR3 region has 14 residues. The germline V gene encodes CDR1 SGHRS and CDR2 YFSETQ. With 4 bases clipped from V and 1 base from J, the junction kept 4 bases outside the gene matches. CDR3 in amino acids: CASSDGTGSYEQYF. CDR3 bases: TGCGCCAGCAGCGACGGGACAGGTTCCTACGAGCAGTACTTC. Full variable domain (remainder filled in from reference TRBV5-1 and TRBJ2-7): KAGVTQTPRYLIKTRGQQVTLSCSPISGHRSVSWYQQTPGQGLQFLFEYFSETQRNKGNFPGRFSGRQFSNSRSEMNVSTLELGDSALYLCASSDGTGSYEQYFGPGTRLTVT.

The V call is TRBV5-1, the J call TRBJ2-5, with 7 bases aligning to TRBD2. Germline CDR1 reads SGHRS; CDR2 reads YFSETQ. The trim removed 3 bases at V and 5 bases at J, leaving 10 bases unmatched. The CDR3 covers 15 residues. CDR3 loop: CASSSGTREEETQYF. CDR3 bases: TGCGCCAGCAGCTCGGGGACTCGGGAGGAGGAGACCCAGTACTTC.

J is TRBJ1-5 and V is TRBV30, with a weak D call TRBD1 (6 bases). The V end was cut by 2 bases, the J end by 6 bases, with 17 bases between. The CDR3 spans 15 residues. CDR1 is GTSNPN and CDR2 is SVGIG in the germline V gene (reference sequence). The CDR3 is CAWSLGGRSSQPQHF. Written as DNA, the CDR3 is TGTGCCTGGAGTCTAGGGGGAAGGTCTAGTCAGCCCCAGCATTTT.

The CDR3 nucleotides read TGTGCCAGTAGTATAGAAATAACAGCCAGATCGAATTCACCCCTCCACTTT. This codes for CASSIEITARSNSPLHF. The chain couples TRBV19 to TRBJ1-6; D is ambiguous. Germline assignment: CDR1 LNHDA and CDR2 SQIVND (reference sequence). This CDR3 has 17 amino acids. V lost 0 bases to trimming and J lost 7 bases, with 16 bases between them.

Details on this clone: This CDR3 is also generated by other DNA sequences in the sample. The V call is TRBV5-1, the J call TRBJ2-3, with D possibly TRBD2 on 5 matching bases. Per germline, CDR1 SGHRS and CDR2 YFSETQ. Trimming removed 0 bases from V and 2 bases from J, with 7 bases in between. CDR3 length: 14 residues. CDR3 protein: CASSLEGATDTQYF. As DNA, the CDR3 is TGCGCCAGCAGCTTGGAGGGAGCCACAGATACGCAGTATTTT.

DNA of the CDR3: TGCGCCAGCAGCCAGTCATACCAGGCCTCCTCTGGAAACACCATATATTTT. Amino acid sequence: CASSQSYQASSGNTIYF. J is TRBJ1-3 and V is TRBV4-1; D not resolved. In germline, CDR1 is MGHRA, CDR2 YSYEKL. V was cut by 3 bases and J by 0 bases, with 15 bases left in between. The CDR3 extends over 17 amino acids.

V gene TRBV11-2 combines with J gene TRBJ1-6, with D tentatively TRBD1 (6 bases). Germline assignment: CDR1 SGHAT and CDR2 FQNNGV. The CDR3 contains 16 residues. Deletions cut 6 bases from V and 7 bases from J, with 19 bases between. The CDR3 nucleotides are TGTGCCAGCAGGCTGAGTTGGACAGAGGAAAATTCACCCCTCCACTTT. As protein: CASRLSWTEENSPLHF.

This clone was counted between two and nine times. In DNA, the CDR3 is TGCAGCGTGGCGCAAGGGGGGGCGTATACAGATACGCAGTATTTT. This translates into CSVAQGGAYTDTQYF. The chain combines TRBV29-1 with TRBJ2-3, with D possibly matching TRBD2 (7 bases). The germline V gene encodes CDR1 SQVTM and CDR2 ANQGSEA. Trimming cost V 6 bases and J 3 bases, with 19 bases left between them. The CDR3 is 15 amino acids.

The gene calls are TRBV12-3 or TRBV12-4 and TRBJ1-1; D is unresolved. The CDR3 totals 13 residues. The germline V and J ends were trimmed by 3 bases and 3 bases, with 8 bases remaining between them. CDR3 loop: CASSFGSDTEAFF. DNA for the CDR3: TGTGCCAGCAGTTTCGGGAGTGACACTGAAGCTTTCTTT.

The rearrangement links TRBV30 to TRBJ1-6; D is unresolved. V gave up 8 bases and J gave up 0 bases, with 11 bases separating them. CDR1 GTSNPN and CDR2 SVGIG come from the germline V gene (reference sequence). This CDR3 is 14 amino acids long. In nucleotides, the CDR3 is TGTGCCGGGGAAGGGAGCTCCTATAATTCACCCCTCCACTTT. Protein product: CAGEGSSYNSPLHF.

The gene calls are TRBV25-1 and TRBJ1-1; 9 bases are shared with TRBD1. The germline V gene has CDR1 MGHDK and CDR2 SYGVNS. The trim removed 2 bases at V and 1 base at J, leaving 2 bases unmatched. This CDR3 comprises 15 residues. The CDR3 here is CASSEVGQGNTEAFF. The CDR3 bases are TGTGCCAGCAGTGAAGTGGGACAGGGGAACACTGAAGCTTTCTTT.

The V call is TRBV7-9, the J call TRBJ1-1; TRBD1 is a possible D gene (5 bases). CDR1 and CDR2 (germline): SEHNR, FQNEAQ (reference sequence). CDR3 length: 18 amino acids. Trimming took off 4 bases at V and 10 bases at J, with 31 bases between the two ends. Here the CDR3 reads CASSSLGGGGTPPVGAFF. CDR3 sequence (DNA): TGTGCCAGCAGCTCCCTGGGGGGGGGAGGGACCCCCCCGGTCGGAGCTTTCTTT.

This rearrangement joins TRBV3-1 (or the pseudogene TRBV3-2) to TRBJ2-3; tentative D call: TRBD1 (5 bases). The CDR3 is made up of 16 amino acids. Germline V lookup: CDR1 LGHDT, CDR2 YNNKEL (reference sequence). V lost 7 bases, J lost 2 bases, and 19 bases lay in between. CDR3 in amino acids: CASTRVPGRTTDTQYF. The CDR3 nucleotides read TGTGCCAGCACCCGGGTACCAGGGCGGACCACAGATACGCAGTATTTT.

This chain connects TRBV9 to TRBJ1-6; 10 nucleotides match TRBD1. J lost 6 bases, V lost 4 bases, and 7 bases had no gene match. CDR3 length equals 16 residues. The germline V gene has CDR1 SGDLS and CDR2 YYNGEE. In nucleotides, the CDR3 is TGTGCCAGCAGCCCCCCGACAGGGGGCCTTAATTCACCCCTCCACTTT. It specifies CASSPPTGGLNSPLHF.

This clone was observed once. The rearrangement links TRBV18 to TRBJ2-1; 10 bases are shared with TRBD2. Germline V CDR1 and CDR2: KGHSH, LQKENI. There are 16 residues in the CDR3. J gave up 7 bases and V 0 bases, and 6 bases lay outside the gene matches. CDR3 in amino acids: CASSPPLAGVVNEQFF. The CDR3, as DNA: TGTGCCAGCTCACCACCCCTAGCGGGAGTTGTGAATGAGCAGTTCTTC.

The V and J genes are TRBV5-1 and TRBJ2-3; a possible D gene is TRBD2 (6 bases). The CDR3 is 20 amino acids. The V end lost 4 bases, the J end lost 4 bases, and 31 bases lay between the germline ends. CDR1 SGHRS and CDR2 YFSETQ come from the germline V gene. The CDR3 reads CASSASFVNPTSLLADTQYF. The CDR3 DNA reads as TGCGCCAGCAGCGCTAGCTTCGTTAACCCGACTAGTCTATTAGCAGATACGCAGTATTTT.